This T cell receptor beta chain was recorded in a study of blood T cell repertoires in COVID-19. The protocol was immunoSEQ multiplex PCR, while the TCRdb copy is restricted to in-frame clones and leaves out a portion. The sample has fewer than 350,000 clones; 70% to 90% are singletons. Trimming pared 2 bases from V and 6 bases from J, leaving 17 bases between. In germline, CDR1 is MNHEY, CDR2 SVGEGT. The CDR3 extends over 15 amino acids. The sample consisted of peripheral blood. This chain uses TRBV6-2 or TRBV6-3 with TRBJ2-7; no reliable D call. This receptor was obtained from a human donor in a cohort sampled during active COVID-19. This CDR3 reads CASSYLPGPYIEQYF. The CDR3, as DNA: TGTGCCAGCAGTTACCTACCTGGGCCCTACATCGAGCAGTACTTC.